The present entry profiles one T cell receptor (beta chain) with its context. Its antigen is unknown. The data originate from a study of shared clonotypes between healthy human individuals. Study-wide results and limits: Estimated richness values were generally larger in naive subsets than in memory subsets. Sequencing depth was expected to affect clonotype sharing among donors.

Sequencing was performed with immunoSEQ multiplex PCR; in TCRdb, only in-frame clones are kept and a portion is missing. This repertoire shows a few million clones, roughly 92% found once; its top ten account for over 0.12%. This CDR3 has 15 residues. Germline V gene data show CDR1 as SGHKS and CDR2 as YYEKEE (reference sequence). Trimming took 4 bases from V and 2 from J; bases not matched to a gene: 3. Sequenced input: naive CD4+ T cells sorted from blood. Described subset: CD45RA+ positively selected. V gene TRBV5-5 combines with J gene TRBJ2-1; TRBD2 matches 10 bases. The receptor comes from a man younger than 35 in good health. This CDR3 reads CASSTTSGAYNEQFF. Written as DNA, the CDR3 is TGTGCCAGCAGCACCACTAGCGGGGCCTACAATGAGCAGTTCTTC.